This TCR beta chain was profiled in a study of human T cells and chemical hapten exposure. Study information: 2% DPC was applied to 2 cm by 2 cm of upper inner arm skin for sensitization. Patients were given diphenylcyclopropenone on the scalp weekly across the roughly 25-week study.

V lost 0 bases, J lost 8 bases, and 19 bases lay in between. Germline values: CDR1 SEHNR, CDR2 FQNEAQ (reference sequence). The CDR3 is made up of 17 amino acids. MiXCR, run by TCRdb on the RACE reads, gives a single entry per CDR3 protein. The sample lists roughly 69,000 distinct CDR3 sequences; around 10% were seen once. The study's findings and limits: Expanded TCR counts at PT1 went up together with patch test score, a positive correlation.

Time point given: patch test 3, about 24 weeks after DPC sensitization. The treatment was: therapeutic diphenylcyclopropenone sensitization with weekly scalp DPC. In this sample, this clonotype turned up many times. Antigen specificity is unknown. The source was whole blood, collected in connection with sensitization to the hapten diphenylcyclopropenone (DPC). The chain uses TRBV7-9 and TRBJ1-4; D remains unclear. This receptor was obtained from a woman in her twenties or thirties with alopecia areata. Some clones in this sample may be carry-over from other donors' samples. DNA of the CDR3: TGTGCCAGCAGCTTAGCGCCTTTGGGCAGAAAAGGGGAAAAACTGTTTTTT. This encodes CASSLAPLGRKGEKLFF.